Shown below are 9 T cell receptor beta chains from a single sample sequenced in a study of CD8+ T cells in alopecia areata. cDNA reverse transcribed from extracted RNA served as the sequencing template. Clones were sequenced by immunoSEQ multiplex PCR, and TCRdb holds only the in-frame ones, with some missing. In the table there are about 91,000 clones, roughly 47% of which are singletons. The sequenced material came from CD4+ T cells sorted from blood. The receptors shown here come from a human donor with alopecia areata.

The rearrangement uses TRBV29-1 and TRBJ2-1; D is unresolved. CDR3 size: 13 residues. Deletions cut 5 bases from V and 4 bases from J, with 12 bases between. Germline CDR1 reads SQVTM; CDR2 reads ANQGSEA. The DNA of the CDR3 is TGCAGCGTTAGGCAGCAGGAATACAATGAGCAGTTCTTC. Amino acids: CSVRQQEYNEQFF.

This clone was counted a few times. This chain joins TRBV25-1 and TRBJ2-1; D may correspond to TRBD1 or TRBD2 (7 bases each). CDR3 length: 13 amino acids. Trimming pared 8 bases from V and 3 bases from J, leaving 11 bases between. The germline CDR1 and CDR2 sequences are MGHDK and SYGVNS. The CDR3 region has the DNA TGTGCCAGCGAGCGGGACAGCTACAATGAGCAGTTCTTC. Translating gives CASERDSYNEQFF.

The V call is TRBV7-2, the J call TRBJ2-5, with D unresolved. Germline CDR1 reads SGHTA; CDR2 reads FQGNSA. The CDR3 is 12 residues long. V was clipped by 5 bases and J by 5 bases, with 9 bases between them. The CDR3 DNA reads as TGTGCCAGCAGCCTTCTGGGGGAGACCCAGTACTTC. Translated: CASSLLGETQYF.

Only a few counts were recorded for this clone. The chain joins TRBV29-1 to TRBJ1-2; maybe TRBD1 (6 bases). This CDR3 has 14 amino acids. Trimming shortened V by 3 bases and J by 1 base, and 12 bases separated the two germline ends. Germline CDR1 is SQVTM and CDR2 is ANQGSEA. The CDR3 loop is CSVDLGGSNYGYTF. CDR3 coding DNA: TGCAGCGTTGATCTCGGGGGCAGTAACTATGGCTACACCTTC.

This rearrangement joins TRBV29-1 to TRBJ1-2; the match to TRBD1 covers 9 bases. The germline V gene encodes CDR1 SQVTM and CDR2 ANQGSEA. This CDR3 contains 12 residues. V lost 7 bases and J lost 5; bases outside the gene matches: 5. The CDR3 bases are TGCAGCGGCGACAGGGGGGGTTATGGCTACACCTTC. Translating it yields CSGDRGGYGYTF.

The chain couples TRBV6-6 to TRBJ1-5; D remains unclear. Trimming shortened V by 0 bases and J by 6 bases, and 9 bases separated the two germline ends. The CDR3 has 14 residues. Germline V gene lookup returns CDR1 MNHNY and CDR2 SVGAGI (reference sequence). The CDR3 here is CASSYSIGAQPQHF. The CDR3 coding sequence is TGTGCCAGCAGTTACTCGATTGGCGCTCAGCCCCAGCATTTT.

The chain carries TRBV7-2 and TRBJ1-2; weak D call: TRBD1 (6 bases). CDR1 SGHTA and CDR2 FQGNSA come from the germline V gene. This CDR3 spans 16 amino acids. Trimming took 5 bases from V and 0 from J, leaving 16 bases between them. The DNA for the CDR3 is TGTGCCAGCAGCCCGACCAGGGACATTCCTAACTATGGCTACACCTTC. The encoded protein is CASSPTRDIPNYGYTF.

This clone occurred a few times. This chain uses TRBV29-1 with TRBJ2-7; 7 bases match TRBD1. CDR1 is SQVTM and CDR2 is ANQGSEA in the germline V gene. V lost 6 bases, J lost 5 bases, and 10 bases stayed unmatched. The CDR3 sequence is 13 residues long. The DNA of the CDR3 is TGCAGCGTCGAAAAGACAGGGTCGGACGAGCAGTACTTC. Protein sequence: CSVEKTGSDEQYF.

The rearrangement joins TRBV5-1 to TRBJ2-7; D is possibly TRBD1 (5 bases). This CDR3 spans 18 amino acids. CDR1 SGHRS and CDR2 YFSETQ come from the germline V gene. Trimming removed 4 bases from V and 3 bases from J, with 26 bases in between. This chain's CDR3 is CASSPSFAGPGVDYEQYF. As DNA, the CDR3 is TGCGCCAGCAGCCCGAGCTTTGCAGGGCCAGGAGTGGACTACGAGCAGTACTTC.